The present TCR beta chain was sequenced within a study of cytotoxic CD8 clonotypes in ibrutinib-treated CLL. Study-level background: Timing of response sample collection was a median about twelve months after treatment start, with a range of 6 to 36. Sample averages reached hundreds of thousands of productive templates and tens of thousands of productive rearrangements.

The CDR3 spans 15 residues. Deletions cut 1 base from V and 4 bases from J, with 12 bases between. Germline V gene sequence: CDR1 KGHSH, CDR2 LQKENI. TCRdb keeps only in-frame clones here, not all; method: immunoSEQ multiplex PCR. Of about 140,000 clones listed, about 70% are singletons. The TCR sequence derives from a human donor with chronic lymphocytic leukemia. The chain employs TRBV18 and TRBJ2-3, with D possibly matching TRBD2 (7 bases). Source: PBMCs, taken after 24 months of ibrutinib treatment. CDR3 region: CASSPQGGPADTQYF. The DNA of the CDR3 is TGTGCCAGCTCACCACAGGGGGGGCCTGCAGATACGCAGTATTTT.